This T cell receptor beta chain was sequenced in a study of CD8+ T cells in alopecia areata. Points from the study as a whole: While tofacitinib was given, many expanded lesional clones persisted in scalp and blood.

Trimming at V came to 1 base and at J to 4 bases, leaving 5 bases not matched to a gene. The CDR3 is made up of 16 amino acids. CDR1 and CDR2 from the germline V gene are LGHNA and YSLEER. Following RNA extraction, reverse transcription yielded cDNA that acted as the sequencing template. Method: immunoSEQ multiplex PCR; TCRdb's copy keeps in-frame clones and lacks some. The sample includes roughly 200,000 clones, more than 30% of them seen just once. Treatment in this sample: oral pan-JAK inhibitor, 5-10 mg twice daily. Alopecia areata patients had lesional scalp punch biopsies and peripheral blood taken from them. This clone came up a few times. Its antigen is still unknown.

The chain uses TRBV4-3 and TRBJ1-5; the match to TRBD1 covers 9 bases. Sequencing was performed on CD4+ T cells sorted from blood, taken at roughly week 30, from a patient treated with tofacitinib. The receptor was isolated from a human donor with alopecia areata. This CDR3 reads CASSQGGTGRNQPQHF. CDR3 coding DNA: TGCGCCAGCAGCCAAGGCGGGACAGGGAGAAATCAGCCCCAGCATTTT.